This T cell receptor beta chain was recovered during a study of control samples from healthy donors and cancer patients. Trimming shortened V by 7 bases and J by 0 bases, and 11 bases separated the two germline ends. Germline V gives CDR1 LNHDA, CDR2 SQIVND (reference sequence). There are 14 residues in the CDR3. Profiled with immunoSEQ multiplex PCR; TCRdb holds only in-frame clones, not every one. The table lists under 150,000 clones, 85% to 95% of them singletons, with less than 4.5% in the top ten. The genes are TRBV19 and TRBJ2-3; the D gene is possibly TRBD1 (6 bases). This TCR was sampled from a man under 40 in good health. The sequenced sample was blood. This chain's CDR3 is CASTQGPSTDTQYF. The CDR3 DNA reads as TGTGCCAGTACCCAGGGGCCTAGCACAGATACGCAGTATTTT.